A selection of T cell receptor beta chains follows, all from one sample in a study of radiotherapy plus CTLA-4 blockade in lung cancer. TCRdb keeps only in-frame clones here, not all; method: immunoSEQ multiplex PCR. Here the sample spans about 70,000 clones, around 69% being singletons. Sequencing used peripheral blood, obtained from a patient treated with radiotherapy plus ipilimumab. The receptor set was obtained from a human donor with non-small cell lung cancer whose response to radiotherapy plus ipilimumab could not be evaluated. Some clones in this sample may be carry-over from other donors' samples. CDR3s include the opening cysteine and the closing phenylalanine or tryptophan. D genes are given only for firm matches. Size values are once, few and many counts, or a class for expanded clones, and some rows have none.

size	V	J	length	D	CDR3	DNA
-	TRBV27	TRBJ1-6	13	-	CASGAKDNSPLHF	TGTGCCAGCGGGGCAAAGGATAATTCACCCCTCCACTTT
-	TRBV30	TRBJ2-7	15	-	CAWSRGGGGGYEQYF	TGTGCCTGGAGCCGTGGTGGAGGGGGCGGGTACGAGCAGTACTTC
-	TRBV5-1	TRBJ2-7	16	TRBD2	CASSLGPSGGIYEQYF	TGCGCCAGCAGCTTGGGCCCTAGCGGGGGGATATACGAGCAGTACTTC
-	TRBV11-1	TRBJ1-4	14	-	CASSRRQPNEKLFF	TGTGCCAGCAGCCGCAGGCAGCCTAATGAAAAACTGTTTTTT
once	TRBV6-1	TRBJ2-7	13	-	CASSGLLTYEQYF	TGTGCCAGCAGCGGTCTCTTGACCTACGAGCAGTACTTC
once	TRBV9	TRBJ1-6	16	-	CASSAGRGVPNSPLHF	TGTGCCAGCAGCGCGGGTCGGGGGGTCCCAAATTCACCCCTCCACTTT
-	TRBV9	TRBJ1-1	15	-	CASSVGGFDNTEAFF	TGTGCCAGCAGCGTAGGCGGCTTCGATAACACTGAAGCTTTCTTT
-	TRBV6-1	TRBJ1-6	16	-	CASSENPGGDGSPLHF	TGTGCCAGCAGTGAGAACCCCGGAGGGGACGGTTCACCCCTCCACTTT
-	TRBV5-5	TRBJ2-7	17	TRBD2	CASSLALAGGSSYEQYF	TGTGCCAGCAGCTTGGCACTAGCGGGGGGCTCCTCCTACGAGCAGTACTTC
-	TRBV11-3	TRBJ1-1	20	TRBD1	CASSPSGTGALTIMNTEAFF	TGTGCCAGCAGCCCCTCCGGGACAGGGGCCCTAACTATCATGAACACTGAAGCTTTCTTT
once	TRBV4-1	TRBJ1-5	17	-	CASSQDLGVFGNQPQHF	TGCGCCAGCAGCCAAGATCTGGGAGTGTTCGGCAATCAGCCCCAGCATTTT
-	TRBV6-4	TRBJ2-3	14	TRBD2	CASSAGGRADTQYF	TGTGCCAGCAGTGCGGGGGGGCGGGCAGATACGCAGTATTTT
-	TRBV30	TRBJ1-2	17	TRBD1	CAWSGWPTTGANYGYTF	TGTGCCTGGAGCGGCTGGCCCACCACAGGGGCTAACTATGGCTACACCTTC
-	TRBV6-5	TRBJ1-4	15	-	CASSYSTATNEKLFF	TGTGCCAGCAGTTACTCGACAGCAACTAATGAAAAACTGTTTTTT
-	TRBV7-2	TRBJ1-5	14	-	CASSSGTPNQPQHF	TGTGCCAGCAGCTCCGGGACACCGAATCAGCCCCAGCATTTT
-	TRBV6-4	TRBJ1-6	15	TRBD1	CASSADGRGRAPLHF	TGTGCCAGCAGTGCGGATGGCAGGGGGAGAGCACCCCTCCACTTT
once	TRBV6-1	TRBJ1-1	16	-	CASSEEVGATNTEAFF	TGTGCCAGCAGTGAAGAAGTGGGGGCGACTAACACTGAAGCTTTCTTT
few	TRBV7-9	TRBJ1-4	12	-	CASSLVGLELFF	TGTGCCAGCAGCTTAGTCGGACTGGAACTGTTTTTT
-	TRBV6-5	TRBJ1-2	15	TRBD1	CASSTGTGEIYGYTF	TGTGCCAGCAGCACCGGGACAGGAGAAATCTATGGCTACACCTTC
-	TRBV18	TRBJ1-2	16	TRBD1	CASSPREGQGPYGYTF	TGTGCCAGCTCACCACGGGAGGGACAGGGACCTTATGGCTACACCTTC
-	TRBV5-1	TRBJ1-2	15	TRBD1	CASSLSGQGASGYTF	TGCGCCAGCAGCTTGTCGGGACAGGGGGCTAGTGGCTACACCTTC
-	TRBV2	TRBJ1-2	14	TRBD1	CASLRAGGYYGYTF	TGTGCCAGCCTAAGGGCAGGGGGATACTATGGCTACACCTTC
-	TRBV19	TRBJ1-6	16	TRBD1	CASSTGQGSQNSPLHF	TGTGCCAGTAGTACTGGACAGGGGAGTCAAAATTCACCCCTCCACTTT
few	TRBV19	TRBJ2-6	18	TRBD1	CASSIGTGDSSGANVLTF	TGTGCCAGTAGTATCGGGACAGGAGATTCCTCTGGGGCCAACGTCCTGACTTTC
-	TRBV9	TRBJ1-2	14	TRBD1	CASGQGQGAGGYTF	TGTGCCAGCGGGCAGGGACAGGGGGCTGGAGGCTACACCTTC
once	TRBV5-1	TRBJ1-2	12	-	CASSLDQGSWAF	TGCGCCAGCAGCTTGGATCAGGGGTCCTGGGCCTTC
few	TRBV7-6	TRBJ2-4	15	TRBD2	CASSLGSGGGNIQYF	TGTGCCAGCAGCTTAGGATCTGGCGGGGGAAACATTCAGTACTTC
-	TRBV5-1	TRBJ2-7	13	TRBD2	CASSFGGGGEQYF	TGCGCCAGCAGCTTTGGCGGGGGAGGAGAGCAGTACTTC
-	TRBV7-8	TRBJ2-7	13	TRBD1	CASSEGTGYEQYF	TGTGCCAGCAGCGAGGGGACAGGGTACGAGCAGTACTTC
-	TRBV5-1	TRBJ1-1	14	TRBD1	CASSVGQGHTEAFF	TGCGCCAGCAGCGTCGGACAGGGACACACTGAAGCTTTCTTT
-	TRBV28	TRBJ2-5	14	TRBD2	CASHLAGDGETQYF	TGTGCCAGTCACCTTGCGGGGGACGGGGAGACCCAGTACTTC
-	TRBV9	TRBJ2-2	15	-	CASRTGERGTGELFF	TGTGCCAGCAGGACAGGGGAGCGGGGCACCGGGGAGCTGTTTTTT
-	TRBV5-1	TRBJ2-2	16	TRBD1	CASSPAKGATTGELFF	TGCGCCAGCAGCCCAGCTAAGGGGGCGACCACCGGGGAGCTGTTTTTT
-	TRBV15	TRBJ1-6	15	TRBD1	CATSWGQVGNSPLHF	TGTGCCACCAGCTGGGGACAGGTGGGGAATTCACCCCTCCACTTT
-	TRBV19	TRBJ1-1	13	TRBD1	CASTTSRQGPAFF	TGTGCCAGTACCACATCTAGACAGGGGCCAGCTTTCTTT
-	TRBV11-2	TRBJ2-1	14	-	CASSFLQGGDEQFF	TGTGCCAGCAGCTTCCTCCAGGGGGGAGATGAGCAGTTCTTC
once	TRBV28	TRBJ1-1	16	TRBD1	CASSLSQGAGNTEAFF	TGTGCCAGCAGTTTATCCCAGGGGGCTGGGAACACTGAAGCTTTCTTT
-	TRBV10-3	TRBJ2-7	13	-	CAISESRGYEQYF	TGTGCCATCAGTGAGTCGAGGGGGTACGAGCAGTACTTC
-	TRBV7-2	TRBJ2-5	17	TRBD2	CASSWTSGGASGETQYF	TGTGCCAGCAGCTGGACTAGCGGGGGGGCCAGTGGAGAGACCCAGTACTTC
-	TRBV7-2	TRBJ1-3	15	-	CASSFVHTIGNTIYF	TGTGCCAGCAGCTTTGTTCACACGATCGGAAACACCATATATTTT
-	TRBV7-8	TRBJ1-2	15	TRBD1	CASSLVDRVGYGYTF	TGTGCCAGCAGCTTAGTGGACAGGGTAGGATATGGCTACACCTTC
once	TRBV14	TRBJ1-2	18	TRBD1	CASSQDRDRGPSRYGYTF	TGTGCCAGCAGCCAAGACCGGGACAGGGGGCCGTCAAGGTATGGCTACACCTTC
-	TRBV7-2	TRBJ2-1	15	TRBD2	CASSRRASGGNEQFF	TGTGCCAGCAGCCGTAGGGCGAGCGGGGGCAATGAGCAGTTCTTC
-	TRBV2	TRBJ1-2	14	TRBD1	CASSGSDRADGYTF	TGTGCCAGCAGTGGGTCGGACAGGGCAGATGGCTACACCTTC
-	TRBV4-2	TRBJ2-7	12	-	CASSQNRDEQYF	TGTGCCAGCAGCCAAAACAGGGACGAGCAGTACTTC
-	TRBV28	TRBJ2-5	13	-	CASRGTAGETQYF	TGTGCCAGCCGCGGGACTGCGGGGGAGACCCAGTACTTC
-	TRBV18	TRBJ2-7	14	-	CASSPAGTSYEQYF	TGTGCCAGCTCACCAGCGGGAACCTCCTACGAGCAGTACTTC